These T cell receptor beta chains were read from a single sample in a study of T cells expressing NK-cell markers. TCRdb re-called the 5' RACE reads and catalogs CDR3 proteins one per entry, DNA excluded. Listed are 200,000 to 300,000 distinct CDR3 sequences; around 0.37% falls within the top ten. Sequenced material: blood T cells: a sorted CD56 or NKG2C T cell subset, CD4+ or CD8+ T cells, or bulk PBMC T cells (not recorded which). The receptors stem from a man between 18 and 35 years old in good health. The CDR3 runs from the conserved cysteine through the conserved F or W. Each record gives: J gene, V gene, CDR3 protein.

TRBJ2-1 | TRBV20-1 | CSAPKRPGTDHNEQFF
TRBJ2-1 | TRBV20-1 | CSASGELNEQFF
TRBJ2-3 | TRBV6-4 | CASSDSIVTDTQYF
TRBJ2-2 | TRBV11-2 | CASSPRGTSGGTSTGELFF
TRBJ2-2 | TRBV28 | CASSLSVGGTLNTGELFF
TRBJ2-1 | TRBV24-1 | CATSDHRTSGSRYEQFF
TRBJ2-1 | TRBV20-1 | CSARRLGGRYTEQFF
TRBJ1-6 | TRBV25-1 | CASSDPGTNSPLHF
TRBJ2-4 | TRBV20-1 | CSVIETGNIQYF
TRBJ2-3 | TRBV7-6 | CASSLRVGTSTDTQYF
TRBJ2-3 | TRBV12-3/TRBV12-4 | CASSSTPAYRRDTQYF
TRBJ2-3 | TRBV19 | CASSIAGANTQYF
TRBJ2-3 | TRBV6-5 | CASSYSPSTFTDTQYF
TRBJ2-7 | TRBV5-6 | CASSLEAYGRAQDHEQYF
TRBJ2-1 | TRBV12-3/TRBV12-4 | CASSKEARYGEQFF
TRBJ2-3 | TRBV7-2 | CASSLSATRGQDTQYF
TRBJ1-1 | TRBV6-5 | CASSYSSSGVALNTEAFF
TRBJ1-2 | TRBV4-1 | CASSQVGVGDRANYGYTF
TRBJ2-7 | TRBV15 | CATSTLNRGAYEQYF
TRBJ1-2 | TRBV27 | CASSLYGQGSSYTF
TRBJ1-1 | TRBV5-6 | CASSLTDRTFEAFF
TRBJ2-5 | TRBV20-1 | CSATDNKGQGSQETQYF
TRBJ2-7 | TRBV6-2/TRBV6-3 | CASRPRTSGSGEQYF
TRBJ2-1 | TRBV5-6 | CASSFRGNYNEQFF
TRBJ1-1 | TRBV29-1 | CSAQGGNTEAFF
TRBJ2-1 | TRBV5-4 | CASTLKRGDEQFF
TRBJ2-3 | TRBV10-3 | CANSGLGETDTQYF
TRBJ2-3 | TRBV6-2/TRBV6-3 | CASSYGRGAITDTQYF
TRBJ2-1 | TRBV20-1 | CSAPTRAGVGSSDEQFF
TRBJ1-4 | TRBV5-1 | CASSLKGGAEEKLFF
TRBJ2-1 | TRBV11-2 | CASSLGKTGLNEQFF
TRBJ1-2 | TRBV19 | CASSQQGAHHYGYTF
TRBJ1-1 | TRBV7-2 | CASSPSGGRPLGTEAFF
TRBJ2-3 | TRBV7-9 | CASSPDADTQYF
TRBJ2-7 | TRBV27 | CASSLAGARYEQYF
TRBJ2-7 | TRBV7-2 | CASSLVQGPYEQYF
TRBJ1-1 | TRBV2 | CASRGRRLNTEAFF
TRBJ2-1 | TRBV5-1 | CASSLMLAPTGEQFF
TRBJ2-1 | TRBV6-1 | CASRSSGRHTYNEQFF
TRBJ2-3 | TRBV12-3/TRBV12-4 | CASSPGEAREGTQYF
TRBJ2-5 | TRBV5-1 | CASSLGPTSETQYF
TRBJ2-4 | TRBV12-3/TRBV12-4 | CASSGQGAENIQYF
TRBJ2-3 | TRBV6-1 | CASTQSGRAKGDTQYF